The clone carrying this T cell receptor (beta chain) came up a few times. What it binds is not known. There are 15 residues in the CDR3. V was pared by 8 bases and J by 1 base, with 20 bases between. The V gene's germline CDR1 is GTSNPN and CDR2 SVGIG (reference sequence). This specimen belongs to a study of shared clonotypes between healthy human individuals. Broader study findings: Rarefaction curves obtained for sorted subsets showed sequencing incomplete despite large depth. Sequencing depth was a factor that was expected to affect clonotype sharing among donors.

Repertoires were generated with immunoSEQ multiplex PCR, while TCRdb's copy carries only in-frame clones and drops some. The table has some 2.3 million clones, over 85% seen once; the top ten hold under 0.45%. V usage is TRBV30 and J usage is TRBJ1-1; the D gene is possibly TRBD1 (6 bases). The origin of this receptor is a man between 18 and 35 years old in good health. Some clones in this sample may be carry-over from other donors' samples. Source material: naive CD4+ T cells from PBMCs. The sample's subset: CD45RA+ positively selected. CDR3 sequence: CANRGGGRENTEAFF. CDR3 coding DNA: TGTGCCAACCGTGGGGGCGGACGGGAGAACACTGAAGCTTTCTTT.